The 32 T cell receptor beta chains listed next were all sequenced from one sample in a study of cytomegalovirus exposure and HLA in healthy donors. Some clones are missing from TCRdb's copy, which holds only in-frame ones; the method was immunoSEQ multiplex PCR. The table records some 120,000 clones, about 90% of them present only once. The source material was PBMCs. Receptors were obtained from a woman in her late teens or twenties in good health and CMV-seronegative.

The rearrangement links TRBV5-8 to TRBJ2-3; TRBD2 aligns across 9 bases. V lost 5 bases to trimming and J lost 2 bases; unmatched junction nucleotides: 6. The V gene's germline CDR1 is SGHTS and CDR2 YDEGEE. CDR3 length equals 15 residues. CDR3 protein: CASSWGTSPTDTQYF. In DNA form, the CDR3 reads TGTGCCAGCAGTTGGGGGACTAGCCCCACAGATACGCAGTATTTT.

The rearrangement uses TRBV4-3 and TRBJ2-1; TRBD1 might be the D (6 bases). The germline gives CDR1 LGHNA, CDR2 YSLEER. This CDR3 spans 16 amino acids. V lost 0 bases and J 6 bases, leaving 15 bases between the germline ends. CDR3 residues: CASSQDALRTANEQFF. The CDR3 coding sequence is TGCGCCAGCAGCCAAGACGCGCTCCGGACAGCCAATGAGCAGTTCTTC.

The rearrangement joins TRBV5-1 to TRBJ2-5; TRBD1 matches at 10 bases. This CDR3 has 21 residues. V lost 2 bases to trimming and J lost 0 bases; unmatched junction nucleotides: 19. Germline V gene sequence: CDR1 SGHRS, CDR2 YFSETQ. The CDR3, as DNA: TGCGCCAGCAGCTTCTTTGTGTCCGGACAGGGGGGTTTCAGATACCAAGAGACCCAGTACTTC. Translation gives CASSFFVSGQGGFRYQETQYF.

This sequence joins TRBV10-3 and TRBJ2-3; the match to TRBD2 covers 15 bases. Trimming took 10 bases from V and 4 from J; bases not matched to a gene: 9. This CDR3 has 16 residues. Germline V gene data show CDR1 as ENHRY and CDR2 as SYGVKD. The CDR3 DNA sequence: TGTGCCACCTCCGGGACTAGCGGGGGGCAGGCAGATACGCAGTATTTT. Encoded protein: CATSGTSGGQADTQYF.

This clone was seen a single time. The rearrangement links TRBV7-9 to TRBJ2-2; 9 bases are a match to TRBD1. V lost 5 bases and J lost 5; bases outside the gene matches: 6. This CDR3 spans 15 amino acids. The germline CDR1 and CDR2 sequences are SEHNR and FQNEAQ (reference sequence). The CDR3 reads CASSPRDRATGELFF. The CDR3 nucleotides are TGTGCCAGCAGCCCTCGGGACAGGGCGACCGGGGAGCTGTTTTTT.

This clone appeared a few times. This chain joins TRBV6-1 and TRBJ2-3; D is ambiguous. Germline V gene lookup returns CDR1 MNHNS and CDR2 SASEGT. V lost 1 base and J 8 bases, leaving 10 bases between the germline ends. CDR3 length: 13 amino acids. The CDR3: CASSEDWSGTQYF. In DNA, the CDR3 is TGTGCCAGCAGTGAAGACTGGTCGGGTACGCAGTATTTT.

The rearrangement links TRBV6-1 to TRBJ1-3; D not resolved. The V end lost 2 bases, the J end lost 0 bases, and 11 bases lay between the germline ends. Germline V CDR1 and CDR2: MNHNS, SASEGT. This CDR3 is built from 16 residues. The CDR3, as DNA: TGTGCCAGCAGTGAAAGTCCTTTTAGCTCTGGAAACACCATATATTTT. It is translated as CASSESPFSSGNTIYF.

The chain links TRBV7-2 to TRBJ2-1, with D perhaps matching TRBD1 (5 bases). The CDR3 is 15 residues long. V lost 1 base and J lost 5, with 12 bases in between. CDR1 is SGHTA and CDR2 is FQGNSA in the germline V gene. The CDR3 nucleotides read TGTGCCAGCAGCTTAGATAGGGGTCGAGACAATGAGCAGTTCTTC. This gives the protein CASSLDRGRDNEQFF.

V and J are TRBV5-1 and TRBJ1-4; D possibly corresponds to TRBD1 (6 bases). The CDR3 runs to 16 residues. Trimming stripped 0 bases from V and 0 bases from J, with 9 bases between. The germline V gene has CDR1 SGHRS and CDR2 YFSETQ. CDR3 bases: TGCGCCAGCAGCTTGGAGGGGGTTGCAACTAATGAAAAACTGTTTTTT. The encoded protein is CASSLEGVATNEKLFF.

DNA of the CDR3: TGTGCCAGCAGCCTCGACAGGAGAAGCTCTGGGGCCAACGTCCTGACTTTC. Its protein is CASSLDRRSSGANVLTF. V is TRBV7-6 and J is TRBJ2-6, with D possibly matching TRBD1 (6 bases). The CDR3 runs to 17 residues. V was pared by 5 bases and J by 0 bases, with 14 bases between. Germline loops: CDR1 SGHVS, CDR2 FNYEAQ.

The genes are TRBV5-1 and TRBJ1-4; the match to TRBD1 covers 8 bases. From germline, CDR1 is SGHRS and CDR2 YFSETQ. The CDR3 contains 13 residues. J lost 8 bases, V lost 6 bases, and 6 bases had no gene match. In nucleotides, the CDR3 is TGCGCCAGCACTCAGGGGGCCGGAGAAAAACTGTTTTTT. Amino acids: CASTQGAGEKLFF.

The chain carries TRBV19 and TRBJ2-2, with 10 bases fitting TRBD1. Trimming at V came to 5 bases and at J to 4 bases, leaving 4 bases not matched to a gene. There are 15 residues in the CDR3. Germline CDR1 LNHDA, CDR2 SQIVND (reference sequence). Written as DNA, the CDR3 is TGTGCCAGTAGTCCCGGACAGGGGGGCACCGGGGAGCTGTTTTTT. This gives the protein CASSPGQGGTGELFF.

V gene TRBV2 combines with J gene TRBJ1-5; D may be TRBD1 (6 bases). Germline V lookup: CDR1 SNHLY, CDR2 FYNNEI. This CDR3 is 14 amino acids long. The V end lost 4 bases, the J end lost 6 bases, and 13 bases lay between the germline ends. The CDR3 reads CASSGNRAGQPQHF. CDR3 coding DNA: TGTGCCAGCAGTGGAAACAGGGCGGGTCAGCCCCAGCATTTT.

The CDR3 sequence: CASSPWDYQETQYF. In DNA, the CDR3 is TGTGCCAGCTCACCATGGGACTACCAAGAGACCCAGTACTTC. The chain uses TRBV18 and TRBJ2-5, with D possibly TRBD2 on 6 matching bases. The CDR3 is 14 amino acids. Trimming removed 2 bases from V and 0 bases from J, with 7 bases in between. The germline gives CDR1 KGHSH, CDR2 LQKENI. The variable domain in full, completed from reference TRBV18 and TRBJ2-5, reads NAGVMQNPRHLVRRRGQEARLRCSPMKGHSHVYWYRQLPEEGLKFMVYLQKENIIDESGMPKERFSAEFPKEGPSILRIQQVVRGDSAAYFCASSPWDYQETQYFGPGTRLLVL.

DNA of the CDR3: TGTGCCAGCAGCATTTCTAGCGGGAGGGGGACGGTGCAGTACTTC. Amino acids: CASSISSGRGTVQYF. The V gene is TRBV7-9, the J gene TRBJ2-7; 12 bases fit TRBD2. This CDR3 comprises 15 residues. Germline V gives CDR1 SEHNR, CDR2 FQNEAQ (reference sequence). V dropped 5 bases and J dropped 9; count of bases not matched to a gene: 11.

This rearrangement joins TRBV18 to TRBJ1-2; D is possibly TRBD1 (5 bases). Germline loops: CDR1 KGHSH, CDR2 LQKENI. The V gene lost 0 bases and the J gene lost 8 bases, with 7 bases spanning the gap. This CDR3 region has 12 residues. The CDR3, as DNA: TGTGCCAGCTCACCACCGACAGCGGGCTACACCTTC. It encodes CASSPPTAGYTF.

The chain couples TRBV28 to TRBJ2-2; D perhaps matches TRBD2 (6 bases). The V gene's germline CDR1 is MDHEN and CDR2 SYDVKM. The length of the CDR3 is 13 residues. V lost 2 bases and J 5 bases, leaving 6 bases between the germline ends. CDR3 DNA sequence: TGTGCCAGCAGTTTAGGGGGGACCGGGGAGCTGTTTTTT. Translation: CASSLGGTGELFF.

This clone has just a few counts. This rearrangement joins TRBV30 to TRBJ1-1, with D perhaps TRBD1 (6 bases). With 3 bases removed from V and 7 bases from J, the gap between germline ends came to 15 bases. This CDR3 is 13 amino acids long. Germline V gene lookup returns CDR1 GTSNPN and CDR2 SVGIG (reference sequence). The CDR3 protein is CAWRLGGRGEAFF. CDR3 nucleotide sequence: TGTGCCTGGAGATTGGGGGGGCGCGGTGAAGCTTTCTTT. The whole variable domain, remainder taken from reference TRBV30 and TRBJ1-1, is SQTIHQWPATLVQPVGSPLSLECTVEGTSNPNLYWYRQAAGRGLQLLFYSVGIGQISSEVPQNLSASRPQDRQFILSSKKLLLSDSGFYLCAWRLGGRGEAFFGQGTRLTVV.

J is TRBJ2-7 and V is TRBV10-3; 7 nucleotides agree with TRBD1. Germline trimming cut 6 bases from V and 6 bases from J; bases unmatched to any gene: 11. The CDR3 spans 14 residues. Germline CDR1 is ENHRY and CDR2 is SYGVKD. CDR3 DNA: TGTGCCATCAGAAGACCCGACAGGGAAATCGAGCAGTACTTC. Its protein is CAIRRPDREIEQYF.

This clone was detected a few times. The V and J genes are TRBV27 and TRBJ1-5; 9 bases line up with TRBD1. The germline CDR1 and CDR2 sequences are MNHEY and SMNVEV (reference sequence). The trim removed 5 bases at V and 0 bases at J, leaving 5 bases unmatched. This CDR3 is 16 amino acids long. The chain's CDR3 is CASSEQGANSNQPQHF. The CDR3 DNA follows: TGTGCCAGCAGTGAACAGGGGGCGAATAGCAATCAGCCCCAGCATTTT.

The gene calls are TRBV28 and TRBJ2-3; 12 positions agree with TRBD2. Looked up from germline, CDR1 is MDHEN and CDR2 is SYDVKM. Trimming took 5 bases from V and 2 from J; bases not matched to a gene: 11. This CDR3 is 18 amino acids long. The CDR3 loop is CASSPSLGLAGFTDTQYF. In DNA, the CDR3 is TGTGCCAGCAGTCCCTCGTTGGGACTAGCGGGTTTCACAGATACGCAGTATTTT.

V gene TRBV28 combines with J gene TRBJ2-1; D is undetermined. The CDR3 spans 14 residues. Trimming removed 2 bases from V and 0 bases from J, with 5 bases in between. Germline V gene lookup returns CDR1 MDHEN and CDR2 SYDVKM. This CDR3 is CASSLPSSYNEQFF. The CDR3 coding sequence is TGTGCCAGCAGTTTACCGAGCTCCTACAATGAGCAGTTCTTC.

The CDR3 DNA reads TGTGCCAGCAGTATAGCTCTCGGCTCCTACAATGAGCAGTTCTTC. It yields the protein CASSIALGSYNEQFF. V usage is TRBV27 and J usage is TRBJ2-1, with D unclear. Germline V CDR1 and CDR2: MNHEY, SMNVEV (reference sequence). The ends were cut back, 5 bases at V and 0 bases at J, with 11 bases in the middle. The CDR3 totals 15 residues.

This clone turned up a few times. The rearrangement links TRBV28 to TRBJ2-2; 11 bases are a match to TRBD1. J lost 6 bases, V lost 6 bases, and 6 bases had no gene match. From germline, CDR1 is MDHEN and CDR2 SYDVKM. The CDR3 spans 15 residues. The chain's CDR3 is CASSIPGQGAGELFF. DNA for the CDR3: TGTGCCAGCAGCATACCGGGACAGGGGGCCGGGGAGCTGTTTTTT.

The gene calls are TRBV30 and TRBJ1-1; D gene unclear. V shed 1 base and J shed 7 bases, with 16 bases lying between them. The CDR3 loop spans 14 amino acids. CDR1 is GTSNPN, CDR2 SVGIG, per germline (reference sequence). CDR3 residues: CAWSATLASGEAFF. In DNA form, the CDR3 reads TGTGCCTGGAGTGCAACCTTAGCCAGCGGTGAAGCTTTCTTT.

The chain has TRBV15 and TRBJ2-1; 8 bases are a match to TRBD1. Unmatched junction bases numbered 8, after V lost 7 bases and J lost 6 bases. This CDR3 comprises 14 residues. Germline V gives CDR1 LNHNV, CDR2 YYDKDF (reference sequence). The CDR3 sequence: CATTKDRVGNEQFF. In nucleotides, the CDR3 is TGTGCCACCACCAAGGACAGGGTTGGCAATGAGCAGTTCTTC. Supplemented by reference TRBV15 and TRBJ2-1, the full variable domain reads DAMVIQNPRYQVTQFGKPVTLSCSQTLNHNVMYWYQQKSSQAPKLLFHYYDKDFNNEADTPDNFQSRRPNTSFCFLDIRSPGLGDTAMYLCATTKDRVGNEQFFGPGTRLTVL.

CDR3 sequence reads: CSVVTNTGELFF. CDR3 DNA sequence: TGCAGCGTTGTCACGAACACCGGGGAGCTGTTTTTT. V usage is TRBV29-1 and J usage is TRBJ2-2; no clear D gene. The CDR3 totals 12 residues. Germline V gives CDR1 SQVTM, CDR2 ANQGSEA. With 4 bases removed from V and 0 bases from J, the gap between germline ends came to 3 bases.

This clone was seen a few times. This chain uses TRBV19 with TRBJ1-5, with 7 positions matching TRBD1. Germline values: CDR1 LNHDA, CDR2 SQIVND (reference sequence). The trim removed 6 bases at V and 7 bases at J, leaving 18 bases unmatched. The CDR3 runs 17 residues. This CDR3 is CASRTNTGDPDRQPQHF. Written as DNA, the CDR3 is TGTGCCAGTAGGACCAACACAGGGGACCCCGATCGCCAGCCCCAGCATTTT.

The chain combines TRBV7-2 with TRBJ2-1, with 9 nucleotides matching TRBD2. CDR1 is SGHTA and CDR2 is FQGNSA in the germline V gene. Losses at the gene ends were 6 bases for V and 5 bases for J; bases not matched to a gene: 5. This CDR3 comprises 14 residues. The CDR3 region is CASRTGTSNNEQFF. DNA for the CDR3: TGTGCCAGCAGAACCGGGACTAGCAACAATGAGCAGTTCTTC.

This chain connects TRBV2 to TRBJ2-6; D is ambiguous. Germline V CDR1 and CDR2: SNHLY, FYNNEI. V was trimmed by 2 bases and J by 1 base, leaving 9 bases between them. The CDR3 runs to 16 residues. CDR3 residues: CASSEKVGSGANVLTF. In DNA form, the CDR3 reads TGTGCCAGCAGTGAAAAGGTCGGGTCTGGGGCCAACGTCCTGACTTTC. Complete variable domain (other parts from reference TRBV2 and TRBJ2-6): EPEVTQTPSHQVTQMGQEVILRCVPISNHLYFYWYRQILGQKVEFLVSFYNNEISEKSEIFDDQFSVERPDGSNFTLKIRSTKLEDSAMYFCASSEKVGSGANVLTFGAGSRLTVL.

This rearrangement joins TRBV6-1 to TRBJ2-7; no clear D gene. The CDR3 is made up of 14 amino acids. The germline V and J ends were trimmed by 6 bases and 4 bases, with 16 bases remaining between them. The germline gives CDR1 MNHNS, CDR2 SASEGT. The CDR3 loop is CASRPSLATYEQYF. For the CDR3, the DNA is TGTGCCAGCAGACCTTCCCTCGCCACTTACGAGCAGTACTTC.

CDR3 in DNA: TGTGCCAGCAGTGAGATACAGGGGACTAATGAAAAACTGTTTTTT. It codes for CASSEIQGTNEKLFF. This chain connects TRBV28 to TRBJ1-4; TRBD1 agrees at 7 bases. This CDR3 has 15 residues. Germline lookup yields CDR1 MDHEN and CDR2 SYDVKM. Germline trimming cut 5 bases from V and 2 bases from J; bases unmatched to any gene: 5.